In its sample, the clone carrying this TCR beta chain was seen a few times. Antigen specificity is unknown. Expressed TCRB transcripts were sequenced after all isolated RNA was converted to cDNA. The data were produced by immunoSEQ multiplex PCR, yet TCRdb's version contains in-frame clones alone and is incomplete. The sample has 810,000 or so clones; roughly 16% are singletons. CD45RO/CCR7/CD25/CD127/CD95/CD27 separated CD4+ naive, central memory, regulatory and stem cell-like memory cells by sorting. There are 14 residues in the CDR3. Germline V CDR1 and CDR2: SQVTM, ANQGSEA. V was trimmed by 5 bases and J by 1 base, leaving 13 bases between them. The data were taken from a study of beta chain features in type 1 diabetes. Study context: Sorted cells examined across all samples numbered 107,917,701.

Findings of the study overall: The study left unresolved whether HLA type influences TCRB rearrangement.

The chain couples TRBV29-1 to TRBJ2-3; tentative D call: TRBD1 (6 bases). This clonotype was obtained from a woman between 18 and 30 years old in good health. Sequencing input: naive CD4+ T cells from blood. The CDR3 nucleotides are TGCAGCGTTTCGCAGGGGTTCGGCACAGATACGCAGTATTTT. Translating it yields CSVSQGFGTDTQYF.